The rows below give T cell receptor beta chains drawn from one sample of a study of blood T cell repertoires in COVID-19. TCRdb's copy holds only in-frame clones and misses some; the assay was immunoSEQ multiplex PCR. This sample has roughly 58,000 clones; roughly two thirds occur once, and the top ten carry 51%. The sequenced sample was PBMCs or T cells enriched from blood (not recorded which). Receptor source: an older woman who had been exposed to COVID-19. The CDR3 runs from the conserved cysteine through the conserved F or W. The order of the fields is J gene, clone size, V gene, D gene, CDR3 DNA, CDR3 protein. D genes are given only for firm matches. Not all rows give a size; the values are once, few, many and, for expanded clones, a class.

>TRBJ1-4|-|TRBV24-1|TRBD1
TGTGCCACCAGTGATGCCGGGACAGGGGGCACTAATGAAAAACTGTTTTTT
CATSDAGTGGTNEKLFF
>TRBJ1-2|-|TRBV5-4|-
TGTGCCAGCAGCTTGTCGGGGGGCGGCTATGGCTACACCTTC
CASSLSGGGYGYTF
>TRBJ1-2|once|TRBV9|-
TGTGCCAGCAGCCTAAACTCGGGGGTAGGAGGCTACACCTTC
CASSLNSGVGGYTF
>TRBJ2-7|-|TRBV19|TRBD2
TGTGCCAGTAGTCGGGGGGACTACGAGCAGTACTTC
CASSRGDYEQYF
>TRBJ1-2|once|TRBV5-1|TRBD1
TGCGCCAGCAGTTCCACCGGGACAGGGGGCGAAGGCTACACCTTC
CASSSTGTGGEGYTF
>TRBJ1-6|-|TRBV5-4|-
TGTGCCAGCAGCTTGTTTAAGTCCATTAGCTCCTATAATTCACCCCTCCACTTT
CASSLFKSISSYNSPLHF
>TRBJ1-5|-|TRBV29-1|TRBD1
TGCAGCGTTCTGGACAGGACAAACCAGCCCCAGCATTTT
CSVLDRTNQPQHF
>TRBJ2-3|-|TRBV9|-
TGTGCCAGCAGCGTAGGTGACTTAGATACGCAGTATTTT
CASSVGDLDTQYF
>TRBJ2-1|-|TRBV27|-
TGTGCCAGCAGTTTAAGAGGCAATTCTATGATCTACAATGAGCAGTTCTTC
CASSLRGNSMIYNEQFF
>TRBJ1-4|-|TRBV19|-
TGTGCCAGCATGCCGCGGGGTGATGAAAAACTGTTTTTT
CASMPRGDEKLFF
>TRBJ2-6|-|TRBV14|TRBD1
TGTGCCAGCAGCCACCGGGACAGGGGGGCTGGGGCCAACGTCCTGACTTTC
CASSHRDRGAGANVLTF
>TRBJ2-1|-|TRBV5-1|-
TGCGCCAGCAGCTTGGATCCGGGAAACAATGAGCAGTTCTTC
CASSLDPGNNEQFF
>TRBJ2-1|once|TRBV4-2|-
TGTGCCAGCAGCCAAGATCAGAGCGGAAGCTCCTACAATGAGCAGTTCTTC
CASSQDQSGSSYNEQFF
>TRBJ2-6|-|TRBV19|-
TGTGCCAGTAGTATTGGCGGGGCCTCTACCTCTGGGGCCAACGTCCTGACTTTC
CASSIGGASTSGANVLTF
>TRBJ2-5|-|TRBV5-4|-
TGTGCCAGCAGCTACGCATTCGGGGAGACCCAGTACTTC
CASSYAFGETQYF
>TRBJ1-6|-|TRBV18|-
TGTGCCAGCTCACCAACGCGCGGGGTCTCACCCCTCCACTTT
CASSPTRGVSPLHF
>TRBJ1-4|once|TRBV4-3|-
TGCGCCAGCAGCCTGGAAGGCGGGACTAATGAAAAACTGTTTTTT
CASSLEGGTNEKLFF
>TRBJ1-5|once|TRBV9|-
TGTGCCAGCAGCGTCCACAGCTTGAATCAGCCCCAGCATTTT
CASSVHSLNQPQHF
>TRBJ2-7|once|TRBV28|-
TGTGCCAGCAGTACTAAATTACTAGCCTCTAACGAGCAGTACTTC
CASSTKLLASNEQYF
>TRBJ2-3|few|TRBV6-5|-
TGTGCCAGCAGTTGGGGCGGCCTCACAGATACGCAGTATTTT
CASSWGGLTDTQYF
>TRBJ1-1|-|TRBV7-2|TRBD1
TGTGCCAGCAGCCCGCCGGGACAGGGGAGAACTGAAGCTTTCTTT
CASSPPGQGRTEAFF
>TRBJ1-2|-|TRBV30|-
TGTGCCTGGAGTGGTTGGGGCGGCTACACCTTC
CAWSGWGGYTF
>TRBJ2-2|-|TRBV5-5|-
TGTGCCAGCAGCTTGGCCGGACAGAACACCGGGGAGCTGTTTTTT
CASSLAGQNTGELFF
>TRBJ1-6|-|TRBV9|TRBD1
TGTGCCAGCAGCGCCCCAGGGGGCAGTTCACCCCTCCACTTT
CASSAPGGSSPLHF
>TRBJ1-1|-|TRBV7-2|-
TGTGCCAGCTCCAACGGGGACACCCTGAACACTGAAGCTTTCTTT
CASSNGDTLNTEAFF
>TRBJ2-2|-|TRBV30|TRBD2
TGTGCCTGGTCGGGAGGGACTAGCGACGGCGGGGAGCTGTTTTTT
CAWSGGTSDGGELFF
>TRBJ1-3|-|TRBV7-8|-
TGTGCCAGCAGCGGGGGGTCCCGCTCTGGAAACACCATATATTTT
CASSGGSRSGNTIYF
>TRBJ1-2|many|TRBV3-1/TRBV3-2|TRBD1
TGTGCCAGCAGCCAAGGAACAGGGGTTGGCTACACCTTC
CASSQGTGVGYTF
>TRBJ1-4|few|TRBV28|TRBD1
TGTGCCAGCAGCATACAGGGGGCAGGTGAAAAACTGTTTTTT
CASSIQGAGEKLFF
>TRBJ2-7|-|TRBV4-2|-
TGTGCCAGCAGCCAAGACAGGTCCTCCTACGAGCAGTACTTC
CASSQDRSSYEQYF
>TRBJ1-5|once|TRBV24-1|TRBD1
TGTGCCACCAGTGGTGGACAGGCGGGCAGGCCCCAGCATTTT
CATSGGQAGRPQHF
>TRBJ1-1|-|TRBV2|-
TGTGCCAGCAGTGATGGGGGGAGGACTGAAGCTTTCTTT
CASSDGGRTEAFF
>TRBJ1-5|-|TRBV2|-
TGTGCCAGCGGCTTCGGGTCTAATCAGCCCCAGCATTTT
CASGFGSNQPQHF
>TRBJ1-2|-|TRBV7-9|-
TGTGCCAGCACCTATGGGGGGGCGCAAGGCTACACCTTC
CASTYGGAQGYTF
>TRBJ1-2|-|TRBV19|-
TGTGCCAGTACAGGGGAGGGAGGATTCTCTGGCTACACCTTC
CASTGEGGFSGYTF
>TRBJ2-7|-|TRBV29-1|-
TGCAGCGTTGAAGATCAGAGCCGAGGCCTGAACTTC
CSVEDQSRGLNF
>TRBJ1-5|-|TRBV10-3|TRBD1
TGTGCCATCAGAGATGACAGGGCTCAGCCCCAGCATTTT
CAIRDDRAQPQHF
>TRBJ1-2|-|TRBV27|TRBD1
TGTGCCAGCAGTCCCCAGGACAGGGTCTATGGCTACACCTTC
CASSPQDRVYGYTF
>TRBJ2-7|-|TRBV5-6|-
TGTGCCAGCAGCCTCACTCCCTTAACCTCCTACGAGCAGTACTTC
CASSLTPLTSYEQYF
>TRBJ1-1|-|TRBV12-3/TRBV12-4|-
TGTGCCAGCAGTTCTTTTCTGAACACTGAAGCTTTCTTT
CASSSFLNTEAFF
>TRBJ1-6|-|TRBV14|-
TGTGCCAGCAGCCGTTTCCGGGACATGGTCAATTCACCCCTCCACTTT
CASSRFRDMVNSPLHF
>TRBJ2-2|few|TRBV21-1|-
TGTGCCAAGACAGGGGGGGAAAGGGAGCTGTTTTTT
CAKTGGERELFF
>TRBJ2-2|-|TRBV15|-
TGTGCCACCAGAACACTCAGCGCCGGGGAGCTGTTTTTT
CATRTLSAGELFF
>TRBJ2-1|-|TRBV11-3|TRBD2
TGTGCCAGCAGCCCCGGGACTAGCGGGAAGTACAATGAGCAGTTCTTC
CASSPGTSGKYNEQFF
>TRBJ1-5|-|TRBV19|-
TGTGCCAGTAGAAGCGGACAGAATCATCAGCCCCAGCATTTT
CASRSGQNHQPQHF
>TRBJ1-6|-|TRBV7-8|TRBD1
TGTGCCAGCAGCGTGTACGGGACAGGGGGCGGAATTAATTCACCCCTCCACTTT
CASSVYGTGGGINSPLHF
>TRBJ2-7|-|TRBV4-3|-
TGCGCCAGCAGCCTAAGGGGTAGTGAAGGGCACGAGCAGTACTTC
CASSLRGSEGHEQYF
>TRBJ1-5|once|TRBV19|-
TGTGCCAGCGAATACGGGCAGGGCCCAAATCAGCCCCAGCATTTT
CASEYGQGPNQPQHF
>TRBJ2-3|-|TRBV30|TRBD2
TGTGCCTGGAGTGTACCCGCCGGGACTAGCGGGGGGGCCAGTTGGACAGATACGCAGTATTTT
CAWSVPAGTSGGASWTDTQYF
>TRBJ1-5|-|TRBV28|-
TGTGCCAGCAGTTTCGGGAGGTCTCAGCCCCAGCATTTT
CASSFGRSQPQHF
>TRBJ1-2|-|TRBV6-5|-
TGTGCCAGCACCAGCACAGGGATTGGAGGCTACACCTTC
CASTSTGIGGYTF
>TRBJ2-6|once|TRBV30|TRBD2
TGTGCCTGGTTTCGGGGGGTCGGAGCTTCTGGGGCCAACGTCCTGACTTTC
CAWFRGVGASGANVLTF
>TRBJ2-7|-|TRBV14|TRBD2
TGTGCCAGCAGCCAAGAAGCGGGAGTGGGCGAGCAGTACTTC
CASSQEAGVGEQYF
>TRBJ1-1|few|TRBV28|-
TGTGCCAGCAGTTTAGGGGTCTTCGGGGGGGACACTGAAGCTTTCTTT
CASSLGVFGGDTEAFF
>TRBJ2-5|-|TRBV19|TRBD2
TGTGCCAGTAGGCGGACTAGCGGGAGAGAGACCCAGTACTTC
CASRRTSGRETQYF
>TRBJ1-2|-|TRBV27|-
TGTGCCAGCAGTTTAGGGCAGAACTATGGCTACACCTTC
CASSLGQNYGYTF
>TRBJ2-7|-|TRBV11-2|-
TGTGCCAGCAGCCCCACTGCCCCCTCGGAGCAGTACTTC
CASSPTAPSEQYF
>TRBJ2-3|-|TRBV29-1|TRBD1
TGCAGCGTTGCCCTGGGGACAGCTTCTAGCACAGATACGCAGTATTTT
CSVALGTASSTDTQYF
>TRBJ1-3|few|TRBV5-1|-
TGCGCCAGCAGCCGAGATCGCCCCGGAAACACCATATATTTT
CASSRDRPGNTIYF
>TRBJ2-7|-|TRBV23-1|-
TGCGCCAGCAGTCAACCCGCCCAGACAGTCCCCATACGATTAGTCTACGAGCAGTACTTC
CASSQPAQTVPIRLVYEQYF